This T cell receptor (beta chain) was sequenced in a study of molecular identifiers for immune sequencing clone quantification. Study-level results: Clones above 20 RNA copies contained over 97% of effector molecules but under 1% of naive ones. Identical barcode-sharing TCR molecules could lead to underestimated sizes for highly expanded clones.

Notes on this clonotype: Its antigen is not known.

In TCRdb, the PCR reads were re-called with MiXCR into one record per CDR3 protein. The sample shows 85,000 to 130,000 distinct CDR3 sequences, roughly 38% of them seen only once. The TCR comes from a human donor in good health. Some libraries in this study had Jurkat cell RNA spiked in. Sequencing was done on a sample of naive CD8+ T cells from blood, with Jurkat cell RNA spiked in. Subset meaning: FACS-sorted CD8+CD4-CCR7+CD45RA+ naive T cells.

Here the CDR3 DNA reads TGTGCCAGCAGCCAAGGGGTCGGCTATTACAATGAGCAGTTCTTC. Its translation is CASSQGVGYYNEQFF. The rearrangement joins TRBV14 to TRBJ2-1; unclear D gene. This CDR3 region has 15 residues. CDR1 is SGHDN and CDR2 is FVKESK in the germline V gene. V lost 1 base and J lost 4, with 11 bases in between. Variable domain in full (rest from reference TRBV14 and TRBJ2-1): EAGVTQFPSHSVIEKGQTVTLRCDPISGHDNLYWYRRVMGKEIKFLLHFVKESKQDESGMPNNRFLAERTGGTYSTLKVQPAELEDSGVYFCASSQGVGYYNEQFFGPGTRLTVL.